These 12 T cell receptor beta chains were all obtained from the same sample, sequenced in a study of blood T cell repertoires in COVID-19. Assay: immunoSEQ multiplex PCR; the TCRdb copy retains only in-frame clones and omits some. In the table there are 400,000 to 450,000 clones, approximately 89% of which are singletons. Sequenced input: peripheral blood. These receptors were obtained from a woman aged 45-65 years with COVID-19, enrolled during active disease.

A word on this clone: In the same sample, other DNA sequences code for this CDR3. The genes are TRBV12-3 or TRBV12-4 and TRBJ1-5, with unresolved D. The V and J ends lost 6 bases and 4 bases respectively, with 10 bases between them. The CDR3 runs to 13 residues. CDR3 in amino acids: CASSLSGNQPQHF. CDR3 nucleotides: TGTGCCAGCAGCCTCTCGGGGAATCAGCCCCAGCATTTT.

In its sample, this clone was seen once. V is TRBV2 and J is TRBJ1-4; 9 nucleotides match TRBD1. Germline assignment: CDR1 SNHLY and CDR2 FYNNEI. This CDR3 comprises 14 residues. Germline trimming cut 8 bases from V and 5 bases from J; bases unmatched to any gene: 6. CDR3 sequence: CASVWDRANEKLFF. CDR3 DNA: TGTGCCAGCGTGTGGGACAGGGCGAATGAAAAACTGTTTTTT.

In DNA form, the CDR3 reads TGTGCCAGCAGCTTAGGAGGGCAAGTACCCTATGGCTACACCTTC. Residues: CASSLGGQVPYGYTF. This rearrangement joins TRBV7-6 to TRBJ1-2; D gene uncertain. V lost 1 base and J lost 4, with 13 bases in between. The germline gives CDR1 SGHVS, CDR2 FNYEAQ. The CDR3 extends over 15 amino acids.

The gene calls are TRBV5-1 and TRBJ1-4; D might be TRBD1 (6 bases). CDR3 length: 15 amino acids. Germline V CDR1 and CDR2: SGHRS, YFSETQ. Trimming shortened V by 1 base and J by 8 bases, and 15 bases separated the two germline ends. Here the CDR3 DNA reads TGCGCCAGCAGCTTGTGGGCAGGGGAGGGCGAAAAACTGTTTTTT. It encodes CASSLWAGEGEKLFF.

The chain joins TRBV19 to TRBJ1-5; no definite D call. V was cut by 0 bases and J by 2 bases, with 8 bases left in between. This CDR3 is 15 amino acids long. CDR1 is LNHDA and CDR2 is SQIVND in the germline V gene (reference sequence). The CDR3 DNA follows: TGTGCCAGTAGTATAGATTCGGGAGGCAATCAGCCCCAGCATTTT. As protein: CASSIDSGGNQPQHF.

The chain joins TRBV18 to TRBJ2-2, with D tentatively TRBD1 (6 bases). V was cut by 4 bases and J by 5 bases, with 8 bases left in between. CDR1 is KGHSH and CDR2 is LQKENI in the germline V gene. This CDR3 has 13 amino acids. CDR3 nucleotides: TGTGCCAGCTCACGCGACAGGACCGGGGAGCTGTTTTTT. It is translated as CASSRDRTGELFF.

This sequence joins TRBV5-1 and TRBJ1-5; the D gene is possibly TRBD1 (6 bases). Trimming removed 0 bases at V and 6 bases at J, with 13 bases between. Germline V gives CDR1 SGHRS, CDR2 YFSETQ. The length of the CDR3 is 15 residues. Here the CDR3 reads CASSLGNREGQPQHF. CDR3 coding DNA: TGCGCCAGCAGCTTGGGGAACAGGGAAGGTCAGCCCCAGCATTTT.

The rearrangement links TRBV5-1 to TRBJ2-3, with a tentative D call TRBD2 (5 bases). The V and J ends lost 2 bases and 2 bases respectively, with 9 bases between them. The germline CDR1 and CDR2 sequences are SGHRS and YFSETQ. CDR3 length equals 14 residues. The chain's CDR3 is CASSFRLPTDTQYF. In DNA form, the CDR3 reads TGCGCCAGCAGCTTTAGACTACCCACAGATACGCAGTATTTT.

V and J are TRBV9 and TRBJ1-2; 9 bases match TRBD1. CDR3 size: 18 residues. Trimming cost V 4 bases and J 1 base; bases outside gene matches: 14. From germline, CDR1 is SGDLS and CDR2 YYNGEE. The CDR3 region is CASSLNRGDRVGNYGYTF. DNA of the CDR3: TGTGCCAGCAGCCTCAACAGAGGGGACAGGGTTGGTAACTATGGCTACACCTTC.

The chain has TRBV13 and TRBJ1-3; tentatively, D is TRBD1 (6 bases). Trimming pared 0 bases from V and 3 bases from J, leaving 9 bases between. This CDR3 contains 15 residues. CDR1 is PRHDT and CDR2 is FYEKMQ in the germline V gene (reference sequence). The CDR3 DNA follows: TGTGCCAGCAGCTTAGGACAGGGCTATGGAAACACCATATATTTT. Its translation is CASSLGQGYGNTIYF.

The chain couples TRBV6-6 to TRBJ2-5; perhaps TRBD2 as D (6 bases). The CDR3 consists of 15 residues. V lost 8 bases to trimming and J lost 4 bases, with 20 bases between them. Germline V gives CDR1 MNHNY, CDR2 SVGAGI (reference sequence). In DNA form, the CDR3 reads TGTGCCAGCGGAGTTGGAAGGCTGGGAGGAGAGACCCAGTACTTC. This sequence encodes CASGVGRLGGETQYF.

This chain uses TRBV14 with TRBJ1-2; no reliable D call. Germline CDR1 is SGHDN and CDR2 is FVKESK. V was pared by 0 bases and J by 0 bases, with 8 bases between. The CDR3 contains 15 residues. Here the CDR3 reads CASSQDLQSNYGYTF. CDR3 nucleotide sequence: TGTGCCAGCAGCCAAGATCTACAGTCTAACTATGGCTACACCTTC. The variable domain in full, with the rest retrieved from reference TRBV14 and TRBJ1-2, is EAGVTQFPSHSVIEKGQTVTLRCDPISGHDNLYWYRRVMGKEIKFLLHFVKESKQDESGMPNNRFLAERTGGTYSTLKVQPAELEDSGVYFCASSQDLQSNYGYTFGSGTRLTVV.